These 31 T cell receptor beta chains share one sample of origin, sequenced in a study of T cells in localized non-small cell lung cancer. The repertoire was sequenced with immunoSEQ multiplex PCR; TCRdb's copy has only in-frame clones and lacks some. The sample lists approximately 29,000 clones, roughly 87% occurring once. The source was peripheral blood, collected before any cancer treatment. The receptors come from a male donor older than 55 with stage I lung adenocarcinoma.

V is TRBV5-1 and J is TRBJ1-6; D possibly corresponds to TRBD1 (5 bases). The germline V and J ends were trimmed by 0 bases and 2 bases, with 12 bases remaining between them. Germline lookup yields CDR1 SGHRS and CDR2 YFSETQ. The CDR3 runs 17 residues. CDR3 amino acids: CASSLAGPGTYNSPLHF. CDR3 nucleotides: TGCGCCAGCAGCTTGGCCGGTCCAGGGACCTATAATTCACCCCTCCACTTT.

This rearrangement joins TRBV7-8 to TRBJ2-1; D gene unclear. Germline V gene data show CDR1 as SGHVS and CDR2 as FQNEAQ. Trimming removed 1 base from V and 9 bases from J, with 4 bases in between. The CDR3 loop spans 11 amino acids. The CDR3 protein is CASSLVSEQFF. The CDR3 bases are TGTGCCAGCAGCTTAGTGAGTGAGCAGTTCTTC.

The genes are TRBV28 and TRBJ2-7; TRBD1 aligns across 11 bases. Unmatched junction bases numbered 4, after V lost 6 bases and J lost 6 bases. Germline assignment: CDR1 MDHEN and CDR2 SYDVKM. This CDR3 region has 13 residues. The CDR3 loop reads CASSGTGGREQYF. The CDR3 DNA reads TGTGCCAGCAGCGGGACAGGGGGACGCGAGCAGTACTTC.

The gene calls are TRBV21-1 and TRBJ2-7. TRBV21-1 is a pseudogene segment. The CDR3 is 14 residues long. CDR3 sequence: CASSDKDGSYEQYF. The CDR3 DNA reads TGTGCCAGCAGCGATAAGGACGGGTCCTACGAGCAGTACTTC.

The V gene is TRBV19, the J gene TRBJ2-6; a weak D match, TRBD2 (5 bases). There are 14 residues in the CDR3. Germline V lookup: CDR1 LNHDA, CDR2 SQIVND (reference sequence). The V and J ends lost 10 bases and 0 bases respectively, with 10 bases between them. The CDR3 protein is CATRGNSGANVLTF. CDR3 bases: TGTGCCACCCGAGGGAACTCTGGGGCCAACGTCCTGACTTTC.

V is TRBV18 and J is TRBJ2-1; 12 bases are shared with TRBD2. V lost 3 bases, J lost 6 bases, and 3 bases stayed unmatched. This CDR3 is built from 15 residues. The V gene's germline CDR1 is KGHSH and CDR2 LQKENI. The CDR3 DNA sequence: TGTGCCAGCTCACCCGCTAGCGGGGGGGCCAATGAGCAGTTCTTC. This encodes CASSPASGGANEQFF.

The chain's CDR3 is CASSWTGASYEQYF. DNA of the CDR3: TGTGCCAGCAGCTGGACAGGGGCGTCCTACGAGCAGTACTTC. The V call is TRBV13, the J call TRBJ2-7, with 9 nucleotides matching TRBD1. J was trimmed by 1 base and V by 4 bases; bases with no gene match: 2. The germline V gene has CDR1 PRHDT and CDR2 FYEKMQ (reference sequence). This CDR3 is 14 amino acids long.

This clone was seen more than once but under ten times. V usage is TRBV6-1 and J usage is TRBJ2-5; weak D call: TRBD2 (6 bases). Germline assignment: CDR1 MNHNS and CDR2 SASEGT. The V end was cut by 10 bases, the J end by 9 bases, with 24 bases between. This CDR3 has 14 amino acids. CDR3 sequence (DNA): TGTGCCACCATGATCCCTTTTCGGCGGGGACCCCAGTACTTC. Translated, it gives CATMIPFRRGPQYF.

The J gene is TRBJ2-5, the V gene TRBV19, with D perhaps TRBD2 (5 bases). V lost 2 bases and J 5 bases, leaving 6 bases between the germline ends. Germline loops: CDR1 LNHDA, CDR2 SQIVND (reference sequence). The CDR3 has 12 residues. The chain's CDR3 is CASSITRETQYF. The CDR3 DNA is TGTGCCAGTAGTATAACTAGGGAGACCCAGTACTTC. The whole variable domain, filled in from reference TRBV19 and TRBJ2-5, reads DGGITQSPKYLFRKEGQNVTLSCEQNLNHDAMYWYRQDPGQGLRLIYYSQIVNDFQKGDIAEGYSVSREKKESFPLTVTSAQKNPTAFYLCASSITRETQYFGPGTRLLVL.

CDR3 in amino acids: CASSPRSNSGNTIYF. CDR3 DNA: TGTGCCAGCAGTCCCCGTAGCAACTCTGGAAACACCATATATTTT. The chain couples TRBV6-6 to TRBJ1-3; unclear D gene. The V end lost 5 bases, the J end lost 0 bases, and 11 bases lay between the germline ends. Per germline, CDR1 MNHNY and CDR2 SVGAGI (reference sequence). This CDR3 contains 15 residues.

V usage is TRBV2 and J usage is TRBJ2-3, with D unclear. The CDR3 runs to 12 residues. Germline V gene sequence: CDR1 SNHLY, CDR2 FYNNEI. V lost 6 bases and J lost 0, with 4 bases in between. The CDR3 reads CASSLSTDTQYF. The DNA for the CDR3 is TGTGCCAGCAGCTTGAGCACAGATACGCAGTATTTT.

This clone was picked up a small number of times. The chain joins TRBV2 to TRBJ1-5, with unresolved D. CDR1 and CDR2 from the germline V gene are SNHLY and FYNNEI. V was shortened by 2 bases and J by 3 bases, with 5 bases between the two germline ends. The CDR3 sequence is 13 residues long. The CDR3, as DNA: TGTGCCAGCAGTGAACAAGTCAATCAGCCCCAGCATTTT. It is translated as CASSEQVNQPQHF. The complete variable domain, with remaining parts taken from reference TRBV2 and TRBJ1-5, reads EPEVTQTPSHQVTQMGQEVILRCVPISNHLYFYWYRQILGQKVEFLVSFYNNEISEKSEIFDDQFSVERPDGSNFTLKIRSTKLEDSAMYFCASSEQVNQPQHFGDGTRLSIL.

J is TRBJ2-5 and V is TRBV4-2; D is possibly TRBD2 (6 bases). This CDR3 spans 17 amino acids. CDR1 LGHNA and CDR2 YNFKEQ come from the germline V gene. V was pared by 0 bases and J by 0 bases, with 14 bases between. CDR3 sequence (DNA): TGTGCCAGCAGCCAAGAAAGGGGTAGCGGATACCAAGAGACCCAGTACTTC. Translated, it gives CASSQERGSGYQETQYF.

This clone was seen only a few times. J is TRBJ1-2 and V is TRBV2, with D hard to call. The germline gives CDR1 SNHLY, CDR2 FYNNEI. Trimming took off 5 bases at V and 0 bases at J, with 7 bases between the two ends. The CDR3 consists of 13 residues. In DNA, the CDR3 is TGTGCCAGCAGTACGGTTCCTAACTATGGCTACACCTTC. This encodes CASSTVPNYGYTF.

The gene calls are TRBV7-2 and TRBJ1-2, with TRBD1 as a possible D gene (6 bases). Trimming left V 1 base short and J 2 bases short, with 17 bases between. The CDR3 consists of 17 residues. Per germline, CDR1 SGHTA and CDR2 FQGNSA. Here the CDR3 reads CASSLGGEPGANYGYTF. Written as DNA, the CDR3 is TGTGCCAGCAGCTTAGGAGGGGAACCGGGGGCAAACTATGGCTACACCTTC. The whole variable domain, filled in from reference TRBV7-2 and TRBJ1-2, reads GAGVSQSPSNKVTEKGKDVELRCDPISGHTALYWYRQSLGQGLEFLIYFQGNSAPDKSGLPSDRFSAERTGGSVSTLTIQRTQQEDSAVYLCASSLGGEPGANYGYTFGSGTRLTVV.

CDR3 DNA sequence: TGTGCCAGCAGCCGAGGGACAGATCAGCCCCAGCATTTT. This encodes CASSRGTDQPQHF. The chain has TRBV5-6 and TRBJ1-5; 7 nucleotides match TRBD1. CDR1 and CDR2 from the germline V gene are SGHDT and YYEEEE. J lost 5 bases, V lost 4 bases, and 3 bases had no gene match. The CDR3 length is 13 residues. Combining the CDR3 with reference TRBV5-6 and TRBJ1-5 gives the whole variable domain DAGVTQSPTHLIKTRGQQVTLRCSPKSGHDTVSWYQQALGQGPQFIFQYYEEEERQRGNFPDRFSGHQFPNYSSELNVNALLLGDSALYLCASSRGTDQPQHFGDGTRLSIL.

In DNA, the CDR3 is TGTGCCAGCAGCTTAAATGTAAGGGACAGGACGCCCCAGCATTTT. It yields the protein CASSLNVRDRTPQHF. The V and J genes are TRBV11-3 and TRBJ1-5, with TRBD1 matching 8 bases. The CDR3 totals 15 residues. V shed 2 bases and J 9 bases; nucleotides not matched to a gene: 9. The V gene's germline CDR1 is SGHNT and CDR2 YENEEA.

In its sample, this clone is medium-sized. This chain joins TRBV9 and TRBJ1-4; D gene ambiguous. The CDR3 covers 14 residues. CDR1 SGDLS and CDR2 YYNGEE come from the germline V gene. Trimming stripped 0 bases from V and 4 bases from J, with 7 bases between. The CDR3: CASSVEQFNEKLFF. The CDR3 DNA reads TGTGCCAGCAGCGTAGAACAGTTTAATGAAAAACTGTTTTTT.

The chain has TRBV7-2 and TRBJ2-5; D is ambiguous. V lost 0 bases and J 5 bases, leaving 4 bases between the germline ends. Germline values: CDR1 SGHTA, CDR2 FQGNSA. This CDR3 has 12 residues. The CDR3 region has the DNA TGTGCCAGCAGCTTAGCGCGGGAGACCCAGTACTTC. This gives the protein CASSLARETQYF.

The rearrangement uses TRBV6-6 and TRBJ1-2; D ambiguous. Germline CDR1 is MNHNY and CDR2 is SVGAGI (reference sequence). The CDR3 totals 13 residues. Trimming cost V 6 bases and J 5 bases, with 13 bases left between them. This chain's CDR3 is CASSEGRKYGYTF. The CDR3, as DNA: TGTGCCAGCAGCGAAGGGCGAAAGTATGGCTACACCTTC.

The rearrangement joins TRBV28 to TRBJ2-1; 8 bases map to TRBD2. The V gene end was trimmed by 11 bases and the J gene end by 0 bases; junction bases not matched to a gene: 3. Germline V gives CDR1 MDHEN, CDR2 SYDVKM. The CDR3 runs 13 residues. The CDR3 nucleotides are TGTGCCCTGAGCGGGGGCTCCTACAATGAGCAGTTCTTC. Amino acids: CALSGGSYNEQFF.

V gene TRBV11-1 combines with J gene TRBJ2-7, with TRBD1 matching over 9 bases. V lost 2 bases and J lost 5; bases outside the gene matches: 7. CDR3 size: 15 residues. Germline V lookup: CDR1 SGHAT, CDR2 FQDESV (reference sequence). The CDR3 loop is CASSLFGQGNHEQYF. In DNA, the CDR3 is TGTGCCAGCAGCTTATTTGGACAGGGGAACCACGAGCAGTACTTC.

The gene calls are TRBV18 and TRBJ1-4; 7 bases fit TRBD1. Germline values: CDR1 KGHSH, CDR2 LQKENI. V lost 6 bases to trimming and J lost 2 bases; unmatched junction nucleotides: 9. CDR3 size: 16 residues. CDR3 loop: CASSRNRGSTNEKLFF. Here the CDR3 DNA reads TGTGCCAGCTCGCGCAACAGGGGAAGTACTAATGAAAAACTGTTTTTT.

This chain uses TRBV2 with TRBJ2-7, with 8 positions matching TRBD1. The CDR3 runs 13 residues. Germline CDR1 SNHLY, CDR2 FYNNEI. V lost 6 bases and J lost 0; bases outside the gene matches: 1. As DNA, the CDR3 is TGTGCCAGCAGGGACAGGGCCTCCTACGAGCAGTACTTC. As protein: CASRDRASYEQYF. The entire variable domain, with the rest obtained from reference TRBV2 and TRBJ2-7, is as follows: EPEVTQTPSHQVTQMGQEVILRCVPISNHLYFYWYRQILGQKVEFLVSFYNNEISEKSEIFDDQFSVERPDGSNFTLKIRSTKLEDSAMYFCASRDRASYEQYFGPGTRLTVT.

V and J are TRBV9 and TRBJ1-2, with D perhaps TRBD1 (5 bases). The V and J ends lost 4 bases and 4 bases respectively, with 11 bases between them. This CDR3 is built from 13 residues. Looked up from germline, CDR1 is SGDLS and CDR2 is YYNGEE. The CDR3 DNA sequence: TGTGCCAGCAGCCCCCCCGGGACCTATGGCTACACCTTC. Translating gives CASSPPGTYGYTF.

The J gene is TRBJ2-5, the V gene TRBV13; no firm D call. V gave up 1 base and J gave up 1 base, with 1 base separating them. The V gene's germline CDR1 is PRHDT and CDR2 FYEKMQ (reference sequence). This CDR3 has 12 amino acids. CDR3 bases: TGTGCCAGCAGCTTAGCCCAAGAGACCCAGTACTTC. Translating it yields CASSLAQETQYF.

This chain uses TRBV29-1 with TRBJ2-3, with 8 nucleotides matching TRBD2. This CDR3 has 14 amino acids. V lost 6 bases to trimming and J lost 2 bases; unmatched junction nucleotides: 7. The V gene's germline CDR1 is SQVTM and CDR2 ANQGSEA. CDR3 DNA: TGCAGCGTCCCGGGCGGGGGGAACACAGATACGCAGTATTTT. This sequence encodes CSVPGGGNTDTQYF.

This chain uses TRBV2 with TRBJ1-2; 11 bases are a match to TRBD1. V lost 6 bases to trimming and J lost 3 bases; unmatched junction nucleotides: 3. CDR3 size: 14 residues. Germline V CDR1 and CDR2: SNHLY, FYNNEI. The CDR3 spells CASSGQGADYGYTF. CDR3 nucleotide sequence: TGTGCCAGCAGCGGACAGGGGGCGGACTATGGCTACACCTTC.

This CDR3 is CASSDSGLKTQYF. The CDR3 DNA reads TGTGCCAGCAGTGATTCAGGGTTGAAGACCCAGTACTTC. The chain is built from TRBV25-1 and TRBJ2-5, with D possibly being TRBD1 (5 bases). Between the trimmed V and J ends, which lost 3 bases and 6 bases, there was a span of 11 bases. The CDR3 is made up of 13 amino acids. Germline V CDR1 and CDR2: MGHDK, SYGVNS.

The rearrangement joins TRBV5-4 to TRBJ1-3; D is possibly TRBD1 (5 bases). Germline V gives CDR1 SGHNT, CDR2 YYREEE (reference sequence). The ends were cut back, 1 base at V and 0 bases at J, with 8 bases in the middle. CDR3 length: 15 residues. The CDR3 spells CASSLWGNSGNTIYF. The CDR3 DNA is TGTGCCAGCAGCTTGTGGGGGAACTCTGGAAACACCATATATTTT.

The chain carries TRBV28 and TRBJ2-3, with 8 positions matching TRBD2. V shed 4 bases, J shed 6 bases, and the junction held 9 bases outside the gene matches. The CDR3 spans 15 residues. Looked up from germline, CDR1 is MDHEN and CDR2 is SYDVKM. The CDR3 loop reads CASSSGGGKTDTQYF. CDR3 DNA sequence: TGTGCCAGCAGTTCGGGCGGGGGGAAAACCGATACGCAGTATTTT.